This passage covers 12 T cell receptor beta chains from one sample sequenced in a study of shared clonotypes between healthy human individuals. The assay was immunoSEQ multiplex PCR, and TCRdb's table has in-frame clones only and misses some. The table records approximately 2,000,000 clones, 90% to 95% of them present only once. It was CD45RO-negative cells, positively selected for CCR7, that made up naive CD8 cells, with terminally differentiated effector memory CD45RA+ cells excluded. The material sequenced was naive CD8+ T cells from PBMCs. The receptors were sampled from a man aged 18 to 29 in good health. Some clones in this sample may be carry-over from other donors' samples.

The count of this clone is one. The chain has TRBV19 and TRBJ2-7; tentative D call: TRBD1 (5 bases). Trimming cost V 0 bases and J 5 bases, with 11 bases left between them. Germline V gene sequence: CDR1 LNHDA, CDR2 SQIVND (reference sequence). This CDR3 region has 14 residues. The CDR3 region is CASSIEQDIDEQYF. The CDR3 DNA follows: TGTGCCAGTAGTATAGAACAGGACATAGACGAGCAGTACTTC. The full variable domain, its missing parts supplied by reference TRBV19 and TRBJ2-7, is DGGITQSPKYLFRKEGQNVTLSCEQNLNHDAMYWYRQDPGQGLRLIYYSQIVNDFQKGDIAEGYSVSREKKESFPLTVTSAQKNPTAFYLCASSIEQDIDEQYFGPGTRLTVT.

The genes are TRBV4-2 and TRBJ2-1; 8 nucleotides line up with TRBD1. The germline V gene encodes CDR1 LGHNA and CDR2 YNFKEQ. The CDR3 is 15 residues long. Unmatched junction bases numbered 3, after V lost 3 bases and J lost 2 bases. DNA for the CDR3: TGTGCCAGCAGCCAGGACAGGGACCCCTACAATGAGCAGTTCTTC. It codes for CASSQDRDPYNEQFF.

J is TRBJ2-1 and V is TRBV7-9; D may correspond to TRBD1 or TRBD2 (5 bases each). Trimming removed 7 bases from V and 8 bases from J, with 9 bases in between. This CDR3 is 11 amino acids long. Germline CDR1 reads SEHNR; CDR2 reads FQNEAQ (reference sequence). The CDR3 region has the DNA TGTGCCAGCACGAGGGGTCATGAGCAGTTCTTC. It encodes CASTRGHEQFF.

Comments on this clone: Other DNA sequences in the same sample also yield this CDR3. The rearrangement uses TRBV7-9 and TRBJ1-2; D perhaps matches TRBD1 (5 bases). Trimming pared 3 bases from V and 5 bases from J, leaving 10 bases between. In germline, CDR1 is SEHNR, CDR2 FQNEAQ (reference sequence). The CDR3 sequence is 13 residues long. The CDR3, as DNA: TGTGCCAGCAGCTTCGACAGCCTATATGGCTACACCTTC. Amino acids: CASSFDSLYGYTF.

A note on this clone: In the same sample, other DNA sequences code for this CDR3. This sequence joins TRBV9 and TRBJ2-7; 10 nucleotides line up with TRBD2. CDR3 size: 15 residues. The V segment lost 0 bases and the J segment 4 bases; nucleotides outside the gene matches: 4. Per the germline V gene, CDR1 is SGDLS and CDR2 is YYNGEE. CDR3 loop: CASSVEPSGSYEQYF. In nucleotides, the CDR3 is TGTGCCAGCAGCGTAGAGCCTAGCGGGAGTTACGAGCAGTACTTC.

The chain links TRBV28 to TRBJ2-3, with D possibly matching TRBD1 (6 bases). Trimming stripped 4 bases from V and 1 base from J, with 15 bases between. Germline loops: CDR1 MDHEN, CDR2 SYDVKM. This CDR3 region has 16 residues. The CDR3 region is CASSSYRVGGTDTQYF. CDR3 DNA sequence: TGTGCCAGCAGTTCCTACAGGGTGGGAGGCACAGATACGCAGTATTTT.

The chain uses TRBV2 and TRBJ2-1; TRBD2 matches at 12 bases. V gave up 3 bases and J gave up 6 bases; unmatched junction bases: 12. Looked up from germline, CDR1 is SNHLY and CDR2 is FYNNEI. The CDR3 sequence is 18 residues long. The CDR3 bases are TGTGCCAGCAGTGATCCCTCACTAGCGGGAGGAGGGGGCAATGAGCAGTTCTTC. This gives the protein CASSDPSLAGGGGNEQFF.

The J gene is TRBJ2-1, the V gene TRBV9, with 10 bases aligning to TRBD2. V dropped 0 bases and J dropped 0; count of bases not matched to a gene: 3. Germline values: CDR1 SGDLS, CDR2 YYNGEE. The CDR3 runs to 17 residues. CDR3 sequence: CASSVELAGNSYNEQFF. The CDR3 DNA reads as TGTGCCAGCAGCGTAGAACTAGCGGGAAACTCCTACAATGAGCAGTTCTTC.

This chain connects TRBV28 to TRBJ1-1; a possible D gene is TRBD1 (5 bases). The CDR3 spans 14 residues. From germline, CDR1 is MDHEN and CDR2 SYDVKM. With 0 bases removed from V and 1 base from J, the gap between germline ends came to 6 bases. This chain's CDR3 is CASSLWQGNTEAFF. For the CDR3, the DNA is TGTGCCAGCAGTTTATGGCAGGGGAACACTGAAGCTTTCTTT.

CDR3 residues: CASSYSSGFYEQFF. The CDR3 nucleotides are TGTGCCAGCAGTTACTCATCCGGGTTCTATGAGCAGTTCTTC. The chain uses TRBV6-5 and TRBJ2-1, with D uncertain. CDR1 and CDR2 (germline): MNHEY, SVGAGI. V was cut by 0 bases and J by 8 bases, with 11 bases left in between. The CDR3 loop spans 14 amino acids.

J is TRBJ2-1 and V is TRBV7-9, with D possibly being TRBD2 (5 bases). The CDR3 is made up of 16 amino acids. Trimming cost V 3 bases and J 6 bases, with 18 bases left between them. The germline CDR1 and CDR2 sequences are SEHNR and FQNEAQ (reference sequence). CDR3 region: CASSFAATVSGNEQFF. In DNA form, the CDR3 reads TGTGCCAGCAGCTTCGCGGCTACGGTGAGCGGCAATGAGCAGTTCTTC. Looking up the rest from reference TRBV7-9 and TRBJ2-1 gives the full variable domain: DTGVSQNPRHKITKRGQNVTFRCDPISEHNRLYWYRQTLGQGPEFLTYFQNEAQLEKSRLLSDRFSAERPKGSFSTLEIQRTEQGDSAMYLCASSFAATVSGNEQFFGPGTRLTVL.

V is TRBV19 and J is TRBJ2-1; D gene uncertain. Trimming removed 0 bases from V and 0 bases from J, with 9 bases in between. The CDR3 totals 16 residues. Germline V CDR1 and CDR2: LNHDA, SQIVND (reference sequence). The CDR3 DNA reads as TGTGCCAGTAGTATAGATTGGGGTGACTCCTACAATGAGCAGTTCTTC. Translation gives CASSIDWGDSYNEQFF.